At least ten counts were recorded for the clone carrying this T cell receptor beta chain. This sample's time point: sample taken at primary tumor resection. Sequencing was performed on whole RNA extracted from tumor and nontumor lung tissue, or from frozen PBMC, and the material was left unsorted. The donors, around 71 patients with untreated early-stage non-small cell lung cancer, provided the samples. The presence of a unique molecular identifier marked each TCR cDNA molecule. One entry per CDR3 protein results from TCRdb running MiXCR on the 5' RACE reads. The data show fewer than 45,000 distinct CDR3 sequences, 6.5% to 8.5% seen once. This sample was included in a study of spatial heterogeneity in lung cancer. In the study overall: As counted in raw reads, each unique TCR and UMI combination appeared more than ten times on average.

V lost 6 bases, J lost 3 bases, and 9 bases lay in between. This CDR3 has 12 amino acids. The clonotype originates from a female donor with early-stage non-small cell lung cancer. Sequenced material: PBMCs, taken at surgery. This chain joins TRBV12-3 or TRBV12-4 and TRBJ2-7; possibly TRBD2 for D (6 bases). The CDR3 DNA is TGTGCCAGCAGCTGGCGGGGCTACGAGCAGTACTTC. It encodes CASSWRGYEQYF.